The entry below describes one TCR beta chain. Trimming took 6 bases from V and 8 from J; bases not matched to a gene: 8. CDR1 and CDR2 from the germline V gene are SEHNR and FQNEAQ (reference sequence). The CDR3 loop spans 14 amino acids. These data originate in a study of shared clonotypes between healthy human individuals. Naive CD8 cells comprised CD45RO-negative, CCR7-positively selected cells, excluding terminally differentiated effector memory CD45RA+ cells. The protocol was immunoSEQ multiplex PCR, while the TCRdb copy is restricted to in-frame clones and leaves out a portion. The data contain hundreds of thousands of clones, roughly 96% of them singletons.

The specimen sequenced was naive CD8+ T cells sorted from blood. This receptor was identified in a woman between 25 and 40 years old in good health. The chain couples TRBV7-9 to TRBJ2-1, with 9 bases aligning to TRBD2. This CDR3 reads CASREPGLAHEQFF. In DNA, the CDR3 is TGTGCCAGCAGGGAACCGGGACTAGCCCATGAGCAGTTCTTC.